The source of this T cell receptor (beta chain) is a study of blood T cell repertoires in COVID-19 (dated by TCRdb to 2019 to 2021). In the study overall: Samples covering the acute and convalescent phases of COVID-19 were provided by collaborators in the United States, Italy and Spain. Sample metadata almost always included a de-identified subject ID, COVID-19 status, age in years and sex. Subjects who had been exposed to COVID-19, were actively infected with it, or had recovered from it provided the deeply sampled blood TCRbeta repertoires that made up the dataset. The material from the prospective study consisted of cDNA or gDNA derived from T cells, B-cell-depleted T cells, or PBMCs. The repertoires were released in a freely available public database meant as a resource for research on the immune response to SARS-CoV-2. Where HLA class I and class II types were available, the types were taken from metadata supplied by the sample provider, not from assay-based typing. The samples were drawn from the first 160 participants of the ongoing ImmuneRACE study and from 1,254 subjects provided by 6 global collaborators.

In the germline V gene (reference sequence), CDR1 corresponds to LGHDT and CDR2 to YNNKEL. Taken from cysteine to phenylalanine, the CDR3 has 17 residues. Of all the DNA, just the CDR3 is kept, 51 bases in frame from base 1. A distance of 18 bases separates the germline ends of V and J, which lose 4 bases and 1 base respectively. The immunoSEQ Assay, a bias-controlled multiplex PCR, was used to amplify TCRbeta CDR3 regions from genomic DNA. In the source study's methods: The number of nucleated cells in each sample was estimated from the amplification of reference gene primers within the assay. To quantify the absolute abundance of each unique TCRbeta CDR3 rearrangement, sequence reads were collapsed and filtered. For each sample, productive Simpson clonality was calculated by taking the square root of Simpson's diversity index across productive rearrangements. As stored in TCRdb, this immuneACCESS dataset retains in-frame rearrangements with V and J assigned. A fraction of the clones does not appear; measured against another copy, unresolved V genes explain less than half of the discrepancy, and the remainder lacks a known reason. V and J calls and clone size are given by that table; D and trimming were obtained from the DNA. The sample table holds around 100,000 clones, of which around 86% were seen once. Around 3% of the sample belongs to the ten largest clones.

Collaborating institutions collected whole blood in K2EDTA tubes following their own protocols. For TCRbeta analysis, collaborators shipped samples in one of three forms: frozen whole blood, isolated PBMCs, or DNA extracted from either of those sample types. Comments on this clone: Its antigen remains unidentified. No much larger clonotype is one base removed from it; base qualities were not supplied.

The paper as a whole reports these results and caveats: How much clinical and demographic metadata was included differed by source and by participant, and the metadata was provided uncurated.

This TCR was sampled from a man aged 50 to 60 with active or convalescent COVID-19. The V and J genes are TRBV3-1 (or the pseudogene TRBV3-2) and TRBJ2-3; TRBD2 is possibly the D segment (6 matching bases). Material for sequencing was peripheral blood. CDR3 sequence: CASSLSTGLSGTDTQYF. The DNA sequence is given as TGTGCCAGCAGCCTAAGCACGGGACTTTCCGGCACAGATACGCAGTATTTT.